Each of the 30 T cell receptor beta chains below was sequenced from the same sample in a study of blood T cell repertoires in COVID-19. Assay used: immunoSEQ multiplex PCR; TCRdb lists only in-frame clones, some missing. The sample lists 250,000 to 350,000 clones, approximately 91% seen once, with around 10% in the top ten. Sequenced input: peripheral blood. These TCRs come from a young woman with COVID-19, enrolled during active disease.

V usage is TRBV2 and J usage is TRBJ2-5, with 7 bases aligning to TRBD2. The CDR3 has 16 residues. V shed 6 bases, J shed 6 bases, and the junction held 16 bases outside the gene matches. CDR1 and CDR2 from the germline V gene are SNHLY and FYNNEI. The DNA for the CDR3 is TGTGCCAGCAGGTCGGGGAGGGCGCAGGGCCGACAGACCCAGTACTTC. The encoded protein is CASRSGRAQGRQTQYF. Full variable domain (outside the CDR3, taken from reference TRBV2 and TRBJ2-5): EPEVTQTPSHQVTQMGQEVILRCVPISNHLYFYWYRQILGQKVEFLVSFYNNEISEKSEIFDDQFSVERPDGSNFTLKIRSTKLEDSAMYFCASRSGRAQGRQTQYFGPGTRLLVL.

This sequence joins TRBV2 and TRBJ1-1, with 7 positions matching TRBD1. V lost 5 bases to trimming and J lost 7 bases; unmatched junction nucleotides: 7. The CDR3 is 13 residues long. Germline V gene data show CDR1 as SNHLY and CDR2 as FYNNEI. CDR3: CASSLGTENEAFF. The CDR3, as DNA: TGTGCCAGCAGTCTAGGGACAGAGAATGAAGCTTTCTTT. Full variable domain (outside the CDR3, taken from reference TRBV2 and TRBJ1-1): EPEVTQTPSHQVTQMGQEVILRCVPISNHLYFYWYRQILGQKVEFLVSFYNNEISEKSEIFDDQFSVERPDGSNFTLKIRSTKLEDSAMYFCASSLGTENEAFFGQGTRLTVV.

V gene TRBV29-1 combines with J gene TRBJ1-1, with 7 positions matching TRBD1. CDR1 and CDR2 from the germline V gene are SQVTM and ANQGSEA. V dropped 7 bases and J dropped 0; count of bases not matched to a gene: 5. The CDR3 contains 13 residues. As DNA, the CDR3 is TGCAGCGCTATACAGGGGTTGAACACTGAAGCTTTCTTT. Translated, it gives CSAIQGLNTEAFF.

This clone occurred once. The chain joins TRBV7-2 to TRBJ2-3; 9 bases line up with TRBD1. The germline gives CDR1 SGHTA, CDR2 FQGNSA. The CDR3 extends over 14 amino acids. With V trimmed by 5 bases and J by 6 bases, 6 bases remained unmatched. CDR3 loop: CASSPGQGRDTQYF. In DNA form, the CDR3 reads TGTGCCAGCAGCCCGGGACAGGGTAGGGATACGCAGTATTTT.

The V call is TRBV6-6, the J call TRBJ2-7; D uncertain. V lost 5 bases and J 2 bases, leaving 16 bases between the germline ends. The CDR3 loop spans 15 amino acids. The germline V gene has CDR1 MNHNY and CDR2 SVGAGI (reference sequence). The CDR3 DNA sequence: TGTGCCAGCAGTACCCCCTCGAGCTTTACCTACGAGCAGTACTTC. It is translated as CASSTPSSFTYEQYF.

V usage is TRBV6-5 and J usage is TRBJ2-1; the D gene is possibly TRBD2 (5 bases). CDR1 and CDR2 (germline): MNHEY, SVGAGI. The length of the CDR3 is 14 residues. The V gene lost 5 bases and the J gene lost 6 bases, with 14 bases spanning the gap. As DNA, the CDR3 is TGTGCCAGCAGTCACGAGGGAGTCCTCAATGAGCAGTTCTTC. This encodes CASSHEGVLNEQFF.

The CDR3 loop reads CASSQGEGTGELFF. As DNA, the CDR3 is TGTGCCAGCAGCCAAGGCGAGGGCACCGGGGAGCTGTTTTTT. The chain employs TRBV3-1 (or the pseudogene TRBV3-2) and TRBJ2-2; tentatively, D is TRBD2 (5 bases). With 1 base removed from V and 4 bases from J, the gap between germline ends came to 7 bases. This CDR3 has 14 amino acids. CDR1 is LGHDT, CDR2 YNNKEL, per germline (reference sequence).

The gene calls are TRBV6-6 and TRBJ1-1; a weak D match, TRBD1 (6 bases). The V and J ends lost 2 bases and 2 bases respectively, with 15 bases between them. The CDR3 sequence is 16 residues long. Germline CDR1 reads MNHNY; CDR2 reads SVGAGI (reference sequence). In nucleotides, the CDR3 is TGTGCCAGCAGTTACCCTACAGGGAGGGGAAACACTGAAGCTTTCTTT. Protein: CASSYPTGRGNTEAFF.

V and J are TRBV30 and TRBJ2-7, with 8 bases matching TRBD1. The CDR3 is 13 residues long. Germline V CDR1 and CDR2: GTSNPN, SVGIG (reference sequence). Losses at the gene ends were 5 bases for V and 6 bases for J; bases not matched to a gene: 9. DNA of the CDR3: TGTGCCTGGGCCCAGGGGGCTGTTTCCGAGCAGTACTTC. It yields the protein CAWAQGAVSEQYF.

The chain links TRBV5-8 to TRBJ1-2; no clear D gene. This CDR3 has 15 amino acids. V lost 0 bases to trimming and J lost 4 bases, with 13 bases between them. Looked up from germline, CDR1 is SGHTS and CDR2 is YDEGEE. The CDR3 loop reads CASSLAGGFSYGYTF. CDR3 sequence (DNA): TGTGCCAGCAGCTTGGCTGGAGGGTTCAGCTATGGCTACACCTTC.

This chain uses TRBV18 with TRBJ1-1; possible D gene TRBD1, 6 bases. Germline V gene sequence: CDR1 KGHSH, CDR2 LQKENI. Trimming stripped 3 bases from V and 4 bases from J, with 12 bases between. The CDR3 is made up of 14 amino acids. The CDR3 DNA reads as TGTGCCAGCTCACCCAGGGGAGAAGGCACTGAAGCTTTCTTT. Its protein product is CASSPRGEGTEAFF.

The chain couples TRBV2 to TRBJ1-5, with TRBD1 identical over 7 bases. The trim removed 7 bases at V and 7 bases at J, leaving 4 bases unmatched. Germline-derived CDR1 and CDR2 are SNHLY and FYNNEI. This CDR3 is 12 amino acids long. CDR3 DNA: TGTGCCAGCACCAGGGGGAGCCAGCCCCAGCATTTT. Translation gives CASTRGSQPQHF.

The chain is built from TRBV2 and TRBJ2-1, with 13 bases that match TRBD2. CDR1 and CDR2 from the germline V gene are SNHLY and FYNNEI. V shed 8 bases, J shed 10 bases, and the junction held 11 bases outside the gene matches. The CDR3 is 15 residues long. The chain's CDR3 is CASLAGTSGIREQFF. For the CDR3, the DNA is TGTGCCAGCTTGGCCGGGACTAGCGGGATCCGGGAGCAGTTCTTC.

This clone was observed a handful of times. The genes are TRBV12-2 and TRBJ1-2; the table assigns TRBD1, which was not confirmed against the DNA. TRBV12-2 is tagged as a pseudogene. The CDR3 runs to 18 residues. In DNA, the CDR3 is TGTGCAAGTCGCCGCTGCTTAATCGGACAGGAAACTTACTATGGCTACACCTTC. This encodes CASRRCLIGQETYYGYTF.

This clone was detected once. V usage is TRBV10-3 and J usage is TRBJ2-5; 11 bases fit TRBD1. V gave up 6 bases and J gave up 5 bases; unmatched junction bases: 2. This CDR3 is built from 13 residues. The germline V gene has CDR1 ENHRY and CDR2 SYGVKD. The CDR3 DNA follows: TGTGCCATCAGGGACAGGGGGCGGGAGACCCAGTACTTC. Amino acid sequence: CAIRDRGRETQYF.

The chain is built from TRBV29-1 and TRBJ1-2; D is unclear. With 4 bases removed from V and 4 bases from J, the gap between germline ends came to 19 bases. This CDR3 region has 15 residues. Per the germline V gene, CDR1 is SQVTM and CDR2 is ANQGSEA. CDR3 region: CSVGPSGRNGYGYTF. The CDR3 DNA follows: TGCAGCGTTGGGCCCTCCGGGAGAAATGGCTATGGCTACACCTTC.

The rearrangement uses TRBV5-4 and TRBJ2-7, with 10 bases fitting TRBD1. Germline CDR1 SGHNT, CDR2 YYREEE (reference sequence). The CDR3 is made up of 15 amino acids. V lost 4 bases and J lost 3; bases outside the gene matches: 7. CDR3 sequence reads: CASSPGTGVFYEQYF. CDR3 DNA: TGTGCCAGCAGCCCCGGGACAGGGGTTTTCTACGAGCAGTACTTC.

V gene TRBV5-4 combines with J gene TRBJ2-1; D perhaps matches TRBD2 (7 bases). Germline assignment: CDR1 SGHNT and CDR2 YYREEE (reference sequence). This CDR3 contains 16 residues. Trimming cost V 1 base and J 8 bases, with 19 bases left between them. Here the CDR3 reads CASSLRGRGLVDEQFF. CDR3 bases: TGTGCCAGCAGCTTGAGGGGGAGGGGCCTTGTCGATGAGCAGTTCTTC.

This chain uses TRBV6-2 or TRBV6-3 with TRBJ2-7, with 10 positions matching TRBD1. From germline, CDR1 is MNHEY and CDR2 SVGEGT. The CDR3 extends over 15 amino acids. V trimming: 4 bases; J trimming: 3 bases; junction bases outside the gene matches: 6. CDR3 region: CASSWDRGANYEQYF. The DNA for the CDR3 is TGTGCCAGCAGTTGGGACAGGGGCGCCAACTACGAGCAGTACTTC.

The CDR3 DNA reads as TGTGCCAGCAGTTACTTTCCCTCAACTAATGAAAAACTGTTTTTT. Translating gives CASSYFPSTNEKLFF. The rearrangement links TRBV6-5 to TRBJ1-4; D call uncertain. Germline CDR1 and CDR2: MNHEY and SVGAGI. V was shortened by 1 base and J by 0 bases, with 6 bases between the two germline ends. The CDR3 spans 15 residues.

The chain carries TRBV9 and TRBJ1-1; a weak D match, TRBD1 (6 bases). CDR1 is SGDLS, CDR2 YYNGEE, per germline. The V end was cut by 4 bases, the J end by 4 bases, with 11 bases between. CDR3 length: 13 residues. The CDR3 region is CASSFRGGTEAFF. The CDR3 DNA is TGTGCCAGCAGCTTTAGAGGGGGCACTGAAGCTTTCTTT.

A few counts support this clone. V and J are TRBV6-5 and TRBJ1-1; 7 bases agree with TRBD1. CDR3 length equals 14 residues. Germline V CDR1 and CDR2: MNHEY, SVGAGI. V shed 4 bases and J 0 bases; nucleotides not matched to a gene: 2. CDR3 bases: TGTGCCAGCAGTTCGGGACAGTTGAACACTGAAGCTTTCTTT. Its translation is CASSSGQLNTEAFF.

The rearrangement links TRBV6-6 to TRBJ2-2; 7 nucleotides agree with TRBD1. The V segment lost 7 bases and the J segment 4 bases; nucleotides outside the gene matches: 3. Germline CDR1 and CDR2: MNHNY and SVGAGI (reference sequence). The CDR3 is 13 residues long. The CDR3 region has the DNA TGTGCCAGCACGGCAGGGGGCACCGGGGAGCTGTTTTTT. The encoded protein is CASTAGGTGELFF.

This clone has more than one count but fewer than ten. The chain recombines TRBV29-1 with TRBJ2-5; 7 nucleotides match TRBD1. J was trimmed by 7 bases and V by 7 bases; bases with no gene match: 12. The CDR3 totals 13 residues. Germline values: CDR1 SQVTM, CDR2 ANQGSEA. CDR3 amino acids: CSAEQGTSGTQYF. Here the CDR3 DNA reads TGCAGCGCCGAACAGGGGACGTCGGGGACCCAGTACTTC.

This chain uses TRBV24-1 with TRBJ1-1; no clear D gene. CDR1 is KGHDR, CDR2 SFDVKD, per germline. The CDR3 sequence is 11 residues long. Deletions cut 2 bases from V and 10 bases from J, with 7 bases between. The CDR3 DNA reads as TGTGCCACCAGTGATTCCGGGGTAGCTTTCTTT. The encoded protein is CATSDSGVAFF.

The chain links TRBV2 to TRBJ1-2; 9 bases are a match to TRBD1. The CDR3 consists of 12 residues. J gave up 6 bases and V 6 bases, and 2 bases lay outside the gene matches. CDR1 is SNHLY and CDR2 is FYNNEI in the germline V gene. The CDR3 DNA reads as TGTGCCAGCAGAAGACAGGGGGATGGCTACACCTTC. It yields the protein CASRRQGDGYTF.

V is TRBV10-1 and J is TRBJ2-1, with D possibly TRBD1 on 6 matching bases. Germline V CDR1 and CDR2: WNHNN, SYGVQD (reference sequence). Trimming pared 0 bases from V and 12 bases from J, leaving 9 bases between. CDR3 size: 12 residues. The CDR3 protein is CASSESPGVQFF. For the CDR3, the DNA is TGCGCCAGCAGTGAGTCTCCAGGGGTGCAGTTCTTC.

The sample holds one count of this clone. The V gene is TRBV6-2 or TRBV6-3, the J gene TRBJ1-1; 9 bases are a match to TRBD1. Germline assignment: CDR1 MNHEY and CDR2 SVGEGT. The CDR3 consists of 17 residues. Unmatched junction bases numbered 8, after V lost 0 bases and J lost 3 bases. The CDR3 DNA reads as TGTGCCAGCAGTTACTCGGTAGGGGACAGGGAGGACACTGAAGCTTTCTTT. Amino acids: CASSYSVGDREDTEAFF.

This clone occurred once. The chain recombines TRBV16 with TRBJ1-1, with a weak D call TRBD1 (6 bases). CDR3 size: 17 residues. Germline loops: CDR1 KGHSY, CDR2 FQNENV. V was clipped by 3 bases and J by 5 bases, with 22 bases between them. CDR3: CASSHFGGGLMRTEAFF. Written as DNA, the CDR3 is TGTGCCAGCAGCCACTTCGGGGGGGGCTTGATGAGGACTGAAGCTTTCTTT.

The V gene is TRBV28, the J gene TRBJ1-1, with D tentatively TRBD1 (5 bases). V lost 7 bases to trimming and J lost 0 bases, with 9 bases between them. This CDR3 region has 13 residues. Per germline, CDR1 MDHEN and CDR2 SYDVKM. The DNA for the CDR3 is TGTGCCAGCACGGACATAGTGAACACTGAAGCTTTCTTT. As protein: CASTDIVNTEAFF.